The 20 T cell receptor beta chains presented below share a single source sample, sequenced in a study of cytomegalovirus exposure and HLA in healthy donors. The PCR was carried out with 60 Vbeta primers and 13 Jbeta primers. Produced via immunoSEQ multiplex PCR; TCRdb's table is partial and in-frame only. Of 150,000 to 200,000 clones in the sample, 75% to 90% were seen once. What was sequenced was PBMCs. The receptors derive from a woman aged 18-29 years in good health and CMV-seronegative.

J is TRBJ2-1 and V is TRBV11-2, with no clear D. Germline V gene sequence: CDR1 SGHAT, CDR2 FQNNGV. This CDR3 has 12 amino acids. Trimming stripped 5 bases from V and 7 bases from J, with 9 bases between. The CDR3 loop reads CASSPTENEQFF. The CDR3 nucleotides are TGTGCCAGCAGCCCGACGGAGAATGAGCAGTTCTTC.

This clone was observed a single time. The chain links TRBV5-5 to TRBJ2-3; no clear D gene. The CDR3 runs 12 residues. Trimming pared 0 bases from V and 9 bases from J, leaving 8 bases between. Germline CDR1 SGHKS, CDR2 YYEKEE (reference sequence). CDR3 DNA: TGTGCCAGCAGCTTGGAGCGTACGACGCAGTATTTT. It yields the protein CASSLERTTQYF. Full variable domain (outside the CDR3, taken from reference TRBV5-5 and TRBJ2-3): DAGVTQSPTHLIKTRGQQVTLRCSPISGHKSVSWYQQVLGQGPQFIFQYYEKEERGRGNFPDRFSARQFPNYSSELNVNALLLGDSALYLCASSLERTTQYFGPGTRLTVL.

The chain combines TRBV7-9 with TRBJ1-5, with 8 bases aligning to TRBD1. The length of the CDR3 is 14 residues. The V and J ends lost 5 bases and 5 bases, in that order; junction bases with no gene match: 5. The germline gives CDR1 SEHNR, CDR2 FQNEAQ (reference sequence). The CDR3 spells CASSQGTGDQPQHF. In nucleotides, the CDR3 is TGTGCCAGCAGCCAGGGGACAGGAGATCAGCCCCAGCATTTT.

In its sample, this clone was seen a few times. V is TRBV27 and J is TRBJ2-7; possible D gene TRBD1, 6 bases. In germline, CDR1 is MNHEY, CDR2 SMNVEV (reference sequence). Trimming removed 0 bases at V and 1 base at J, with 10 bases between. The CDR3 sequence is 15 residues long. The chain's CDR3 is CASSLSITGSYEQYF. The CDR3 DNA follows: TGTGCCAGCAGTTTATCGATTACAGGGTCCTACGAGCAGTACTTC.

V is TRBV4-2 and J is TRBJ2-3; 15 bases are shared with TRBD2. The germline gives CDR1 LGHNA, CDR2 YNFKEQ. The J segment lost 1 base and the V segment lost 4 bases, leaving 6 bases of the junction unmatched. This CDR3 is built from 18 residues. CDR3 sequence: CASSLGLAGGPGTDTQYF. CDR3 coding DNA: TGTGCCAGCAGCCTCGGACTAGCGGGGGGGCCGGGCACAGATACGCAGTATTTT.

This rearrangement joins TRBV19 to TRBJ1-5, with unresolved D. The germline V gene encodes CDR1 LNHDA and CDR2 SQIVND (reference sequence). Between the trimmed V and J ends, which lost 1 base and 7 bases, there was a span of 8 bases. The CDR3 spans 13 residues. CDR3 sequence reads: CASSIALLQPQHF. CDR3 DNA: TGTGCCAGTAGTATAGCCCTTCTCCAGCCCCAGCATTTT.

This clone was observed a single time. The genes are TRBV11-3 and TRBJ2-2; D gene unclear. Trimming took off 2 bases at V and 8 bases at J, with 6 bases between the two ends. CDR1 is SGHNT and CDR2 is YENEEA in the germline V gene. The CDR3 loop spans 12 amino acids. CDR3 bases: TGTGCCAGCAGCTTAAAACTGGGGGAGCTGTTTTTT. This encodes CASSLKLGELFF.

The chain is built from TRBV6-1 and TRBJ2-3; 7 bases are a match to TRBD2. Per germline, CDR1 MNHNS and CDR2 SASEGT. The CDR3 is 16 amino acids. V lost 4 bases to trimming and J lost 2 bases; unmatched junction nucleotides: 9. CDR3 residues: CASSGYAAGYTDTQYF. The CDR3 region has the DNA TGTGCCAGCAGTGGCTACGCAGCGGGGTACACAGATACGCAGTATTTT.

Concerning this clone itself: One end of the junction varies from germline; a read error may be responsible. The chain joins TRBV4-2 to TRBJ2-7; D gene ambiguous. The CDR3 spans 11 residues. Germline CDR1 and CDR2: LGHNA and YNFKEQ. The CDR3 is CASSQDPELDF. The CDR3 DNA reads TGTGCCAGCAGCCAAGATCCAGAATTGGACTTC.

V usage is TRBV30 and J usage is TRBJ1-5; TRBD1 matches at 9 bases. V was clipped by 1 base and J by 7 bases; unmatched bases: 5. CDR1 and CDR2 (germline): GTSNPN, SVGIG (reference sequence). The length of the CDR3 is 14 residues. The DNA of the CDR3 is TGTGCCTGGAGTGGGGGACAGGGACGCCAGCCCCAGCATTTT. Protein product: CAWSGGQGRQPQHF.

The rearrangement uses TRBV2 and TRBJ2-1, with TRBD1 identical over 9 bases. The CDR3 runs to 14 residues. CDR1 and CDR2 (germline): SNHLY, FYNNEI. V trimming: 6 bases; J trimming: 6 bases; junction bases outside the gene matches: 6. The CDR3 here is CASRWDREANEQFF. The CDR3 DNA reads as TGTGCCAGCAGGTGGGACAGGGAAGCCAATGAGCAGTTCTTC. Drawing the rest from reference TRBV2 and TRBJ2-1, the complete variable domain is EPEVTQTPSHQVTQMGQEVILRCVPISNHLYFYWYRQILGQKVEFLVSFYNNEISEKSEIFDDQFSVERPDGSNFTLKIRSTKLEDSAMYFCASRWDREANEQFFGPGTRLTVL.

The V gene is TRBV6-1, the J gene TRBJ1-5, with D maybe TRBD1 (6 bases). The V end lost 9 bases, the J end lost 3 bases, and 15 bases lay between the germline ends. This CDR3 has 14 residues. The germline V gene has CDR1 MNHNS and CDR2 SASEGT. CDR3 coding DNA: TGTGCCAGTAATCCCGGACAGTTCAATCAGCCCCAGCATTTT. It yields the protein CASNPGQFNQPQHF.

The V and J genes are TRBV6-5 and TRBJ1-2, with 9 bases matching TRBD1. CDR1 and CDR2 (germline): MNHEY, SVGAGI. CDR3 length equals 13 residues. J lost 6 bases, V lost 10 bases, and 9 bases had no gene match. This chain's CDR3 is CATTDRGWDGYTF. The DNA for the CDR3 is TGTGCCACTACGGACAGGGGTTGGGATGGCTACACCTTC.

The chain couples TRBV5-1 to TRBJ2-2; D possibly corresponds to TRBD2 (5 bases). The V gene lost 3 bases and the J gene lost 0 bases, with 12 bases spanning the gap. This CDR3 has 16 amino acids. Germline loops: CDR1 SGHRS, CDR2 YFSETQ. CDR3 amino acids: CASSSGLSANTGELFF. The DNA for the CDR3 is TGCGCCAGCAGCTCTGGACTTTCCGCGAACACCGGGGAGCTGTTTTTT.

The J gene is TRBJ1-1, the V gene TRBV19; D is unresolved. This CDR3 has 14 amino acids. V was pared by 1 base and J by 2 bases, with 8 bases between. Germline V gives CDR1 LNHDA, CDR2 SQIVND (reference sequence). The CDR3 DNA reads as TGTGCCAGTAGTATAGGAGGAACAAACACTGAAGCTTTCTTT. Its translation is CASSIGGTNTEAFF. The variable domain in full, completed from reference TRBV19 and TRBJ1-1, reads DGGITQSPKYLFRKEGQNVTLSCEQNLNHDAMYWYRQDPGQGLRLIYYSQIVNDFQKGDIAEGYSVSREKKESFPLTVTSAQKNPTAFYLCASSIGGTNTEAFFGQGTRLTVV.

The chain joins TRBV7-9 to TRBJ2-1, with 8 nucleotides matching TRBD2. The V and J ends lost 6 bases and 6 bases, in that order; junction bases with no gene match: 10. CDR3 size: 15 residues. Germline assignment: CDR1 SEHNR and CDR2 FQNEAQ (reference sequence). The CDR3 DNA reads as TGTGCCAGCAGGAGTTCTGCGGGGGGACGCAATGAGCAGTTCTTC. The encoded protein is CASRSSAGGRNEQFF.

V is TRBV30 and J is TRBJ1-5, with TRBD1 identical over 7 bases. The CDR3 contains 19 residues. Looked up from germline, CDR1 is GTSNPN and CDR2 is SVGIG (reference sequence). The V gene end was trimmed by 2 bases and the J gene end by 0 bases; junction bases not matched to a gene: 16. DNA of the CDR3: TGTGCCTGGAGTCTAGGGTGGACAGGAGAAATCAATAGCAATCAGCCCCAGCATTTT. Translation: CAWSLGWTGEINSNQPQHF. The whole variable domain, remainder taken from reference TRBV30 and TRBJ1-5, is SQTIHQWPATLVQPVGSPLSLECTVEGTSNPNLYWYRQAAGRGLQLLFYSVGIGQISSEVPQNLSASRPQDRQFILSSKKLLLSDSGFYLCAWSLGWTGEINSNQPQHFGDGTRLSIL.

The CDR3 here is CASLTGTRTRSGNTIYF. CDR3 coding DNA: TGTGCCAGCCTAACCGGGACAAGGACCCGCTCTGGAAACACCATATATTTT. V usage is TRBV19 and J usage is TRBJ1-3; possibly TRBD1 for D (6 bases). Germline V gene data show CDR1 as LNHDA and CDR2 as SQIVND (reference sequence). This CDR3 has 17 amino acids. Trimming shortened V by 9 bases and J by 0 bases, and 21 bases separated the two germline ends. The variable domain in full, with the rest retrieved from reference TRBV19 and TRBJ1-3, is DGGITQSPKYLFRKEGQNVTLSCEQNLNHDAMYWYRQDPGQGLRLIYYSQIVNDFQKGDIAEGYSVSREKKESFPLTVTSAQKNPTAFYLCASLTGTRTRSGNTIYFGEGSWLTVV.

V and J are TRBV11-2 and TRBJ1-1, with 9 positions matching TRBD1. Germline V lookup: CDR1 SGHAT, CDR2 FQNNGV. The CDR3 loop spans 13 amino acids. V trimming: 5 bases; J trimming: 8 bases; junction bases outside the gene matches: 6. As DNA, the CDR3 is TGTGCCAGCAGCCGGGGACAGGGCTTCGAAGCTTTCTTT. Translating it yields CASSRGQGFEAFF.

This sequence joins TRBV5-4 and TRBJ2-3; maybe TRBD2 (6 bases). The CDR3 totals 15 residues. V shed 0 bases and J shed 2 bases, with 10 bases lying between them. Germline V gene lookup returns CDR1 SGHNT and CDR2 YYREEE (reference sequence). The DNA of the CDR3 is TGTGCCAGCAGCTTGGTTGGAGGGGACACAGATACGCAGTATTTT. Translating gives CASSLVGGDTDTQYF. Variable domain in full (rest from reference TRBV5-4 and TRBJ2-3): ETGVTQSPTHLIKTRGQQVTLRCSSQSGHNTVSWYQQALGQGPQFIFQYYREEENGRGNFPPRFSGLQFPNYSSELNVNALELDDSALYLCASSLVGGDTDTQYFGPGTRLTVL.